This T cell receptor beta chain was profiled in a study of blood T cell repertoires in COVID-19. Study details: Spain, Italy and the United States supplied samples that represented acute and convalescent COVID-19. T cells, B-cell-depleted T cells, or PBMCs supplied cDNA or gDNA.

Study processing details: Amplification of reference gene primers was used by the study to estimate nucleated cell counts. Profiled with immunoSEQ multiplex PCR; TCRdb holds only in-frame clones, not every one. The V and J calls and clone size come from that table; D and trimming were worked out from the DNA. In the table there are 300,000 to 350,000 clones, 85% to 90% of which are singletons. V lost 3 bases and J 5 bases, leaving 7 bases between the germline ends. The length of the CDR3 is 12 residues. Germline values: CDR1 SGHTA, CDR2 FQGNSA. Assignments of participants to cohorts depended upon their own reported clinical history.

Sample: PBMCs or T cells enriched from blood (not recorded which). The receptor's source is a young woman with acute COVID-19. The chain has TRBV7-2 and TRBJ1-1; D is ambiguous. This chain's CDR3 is CASSFGSTEAFF. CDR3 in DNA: TGTGCCAGCAGCTTCGGTTCGACTGAAGCTTTCTTT.